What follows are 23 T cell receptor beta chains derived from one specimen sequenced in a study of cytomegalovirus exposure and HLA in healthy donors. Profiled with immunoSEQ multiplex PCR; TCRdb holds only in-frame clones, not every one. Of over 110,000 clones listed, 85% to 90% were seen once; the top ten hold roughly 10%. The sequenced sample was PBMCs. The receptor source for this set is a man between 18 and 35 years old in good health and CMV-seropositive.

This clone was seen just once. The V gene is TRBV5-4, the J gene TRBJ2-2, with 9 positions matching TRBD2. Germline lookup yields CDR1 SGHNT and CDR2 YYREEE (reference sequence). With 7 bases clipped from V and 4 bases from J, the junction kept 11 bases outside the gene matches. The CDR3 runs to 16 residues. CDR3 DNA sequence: TGTGCCAGCCGAACGTCTAGCGGGGCGGGCACCGGGGAGCTGTTTTTT. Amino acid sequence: CASRTSSGAGTGELFF.

CDR3 protein: CALEYEPGDRGNSPLHF. The CDR3 bases are TGTGCCCTGGAGTACGAACCTGGGGACAGGGGGAATTCACCCCTCCACTTT. The chain joins TRBV30 to TRBJ1-6, with 11 bases lining up with TRBD1. Losses at the gene ends were 8 bases for V and 7 bases for J; bases not matched to a gene: 16. CDR1 GTSNPN and CDR2 SVGIG come from the germline V gene (reference sequence). The CDR3 is 17 amino acids. Based on the CDR3 plus reference TRBV30 and TRBJ1-6, the full variable domain is SQTIHQWPATLVQPVGSPLSLECTVEGTSNPNLYWYRQAAGRGLQLLFYSVGIGQISSEVPQNLSASRPQDRQFILSSKKLLLSDSGFYLCALEYEPGDRGNSPLHFGNGTRLTVT.

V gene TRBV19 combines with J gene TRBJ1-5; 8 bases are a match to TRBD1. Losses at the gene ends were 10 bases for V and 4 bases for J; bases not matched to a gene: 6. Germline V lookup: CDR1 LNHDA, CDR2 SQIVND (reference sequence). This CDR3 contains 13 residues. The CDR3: CATGTGQNQPQHF. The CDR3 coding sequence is TGTGCCACTGGGACAGGTCAAAATCAGCCCCAGCATTTT.

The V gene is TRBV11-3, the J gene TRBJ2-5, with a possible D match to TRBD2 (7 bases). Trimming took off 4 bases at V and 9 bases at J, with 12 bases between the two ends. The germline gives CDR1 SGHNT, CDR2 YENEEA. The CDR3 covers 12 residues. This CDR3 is CASSSGEGAQYF. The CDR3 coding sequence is TGTGCCAGCAGCTCGGGGGAGGGGGCCCAGTACTTC. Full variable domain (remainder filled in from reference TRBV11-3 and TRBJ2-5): EAGVVQSPRYKIIEKKQPVAFWCNPISGHNTLYWYLQNLGQGPELLIRYENEEAVDDSQLPKDRFSAERLKGVDSTLKIQPAELGDSAVYLCASSSGEGAQYFGPGTRLLVL.

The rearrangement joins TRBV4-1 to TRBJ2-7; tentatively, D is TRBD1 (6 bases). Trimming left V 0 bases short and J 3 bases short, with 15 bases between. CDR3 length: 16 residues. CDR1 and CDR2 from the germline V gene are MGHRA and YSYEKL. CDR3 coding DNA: TGCGCCAGCAGCCAAGATCGGTCCAGGGGAGTCTACGAGCAGTACTTC. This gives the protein CASSQDRSRGVYEQYF.

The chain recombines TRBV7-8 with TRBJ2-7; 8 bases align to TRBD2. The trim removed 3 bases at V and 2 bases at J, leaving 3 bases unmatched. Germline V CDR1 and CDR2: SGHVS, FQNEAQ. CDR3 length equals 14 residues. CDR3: CASSFGGRTYEQYF. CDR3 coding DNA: TGTGCCAGCAGCTTTGGCGGGAGGACCTACGAGCAGTACTTC. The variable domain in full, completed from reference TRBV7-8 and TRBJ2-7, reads GAGVSQSPRYKVAKRGQDVALRCDPISGHVSLFWYQQALGQGPEFLTYFQNEAQLDKSGLPSDRFFAERPEGSVSTLKIQRTQQEDSAVYLCASSFGGRTYEQYFGPGTRLTVT.

The CDR3 loop reads CASSDPTSGRYYQETQYF. The CDR3, as DNA: TGTGCCAGCTCAGATCCGACTAGCGGGAGGTATTACCAAGAGACCCAGTACTTC. V is TRBV18 and J is TRBJ2-5, with TRBD2 matching 13 bases. The J segment lost 0 bases and the V segment lost 5 bases, leaving 9 bases of the junction unmatched. The CDR3 runs to 18 residues. Germline assignment: CDR1 KGHSH and CDR2 LQKENI.

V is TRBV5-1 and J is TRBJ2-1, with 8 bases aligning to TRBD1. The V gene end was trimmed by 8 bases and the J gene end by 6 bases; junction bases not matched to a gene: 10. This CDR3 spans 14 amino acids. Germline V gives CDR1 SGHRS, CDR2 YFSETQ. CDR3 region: CASTTGDVPNEQFF. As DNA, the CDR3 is TGCGCCAGTACGACAGGGGACGTTCCCAATGAGCAGTTCTTC.

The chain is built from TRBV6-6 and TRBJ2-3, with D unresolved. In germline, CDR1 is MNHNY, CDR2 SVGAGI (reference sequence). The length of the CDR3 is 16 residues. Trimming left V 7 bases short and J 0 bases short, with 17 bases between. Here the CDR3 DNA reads TGTGCCAGCACCCCGGCCCCCCTCGGGAGCACAGATACGCAGTATTTT. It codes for CASTPAPLGSTDTQYF.

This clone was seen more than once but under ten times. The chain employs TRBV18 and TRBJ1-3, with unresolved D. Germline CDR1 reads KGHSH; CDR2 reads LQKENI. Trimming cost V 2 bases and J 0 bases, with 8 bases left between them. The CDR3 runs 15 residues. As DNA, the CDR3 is TGTGCCAGCTCACCAAGAGCGAGCTCTGGAAACACCATATATTTT. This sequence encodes CASSPRASSGNTIYF.

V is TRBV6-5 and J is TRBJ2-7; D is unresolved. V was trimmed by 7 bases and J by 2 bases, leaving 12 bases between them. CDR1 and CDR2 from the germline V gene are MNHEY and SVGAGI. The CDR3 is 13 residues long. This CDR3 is CASTPGFAYEQYF. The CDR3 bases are TGTGCCAGCACCCCAGGCTTCGCCTACGAGCAGTACTTC.

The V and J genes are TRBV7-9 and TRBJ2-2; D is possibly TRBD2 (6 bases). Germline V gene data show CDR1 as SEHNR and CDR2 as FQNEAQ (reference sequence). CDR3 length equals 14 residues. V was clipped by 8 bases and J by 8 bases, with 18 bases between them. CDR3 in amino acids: CASRERDPIGELFF. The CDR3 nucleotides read TGTGCCAGCCGGGAGAGGGACCCAATAGGGGAGCTGTTTTTT. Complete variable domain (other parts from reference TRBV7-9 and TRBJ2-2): DTGVSQNPRHKITKRGQNVTFRCDPISEHNRLYWYRQTLGQGPEFLTYFQNEAQLEKSRLLSDRFSAERPKGSFSTLEIQRTEQGDSAMYLCASRERDPIGELFFGEGSRLTVL.

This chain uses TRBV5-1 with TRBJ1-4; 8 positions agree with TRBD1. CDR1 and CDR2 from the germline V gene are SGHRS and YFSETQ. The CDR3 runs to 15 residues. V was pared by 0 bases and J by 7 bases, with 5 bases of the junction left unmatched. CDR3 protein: CASSLEPGTGEKLFF. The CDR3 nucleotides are TGCGCCAGCAGCTTGGAACCCGGGACAGGTGAAAAACTGTTTTTT.

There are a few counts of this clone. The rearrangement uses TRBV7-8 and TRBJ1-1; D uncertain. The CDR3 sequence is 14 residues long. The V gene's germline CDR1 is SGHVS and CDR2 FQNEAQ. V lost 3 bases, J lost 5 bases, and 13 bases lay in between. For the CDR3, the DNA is TGTGCCAGCAGCTTCGAGGTGGGGAGAACTGAAGCTTTCTTT. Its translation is CASSFEVGRTEAFF. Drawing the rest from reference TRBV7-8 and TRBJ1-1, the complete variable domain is GAGVSQSPRYKVAKRGQDVALRCDPISGHVSLFWYQQALGQGPEFLTYFQNEAQLDKSGLPSDRFFAERPEGSVSTLKIQRTQQEDSAVYLCASSFEVGRTEAFFGQGTRLTVV.

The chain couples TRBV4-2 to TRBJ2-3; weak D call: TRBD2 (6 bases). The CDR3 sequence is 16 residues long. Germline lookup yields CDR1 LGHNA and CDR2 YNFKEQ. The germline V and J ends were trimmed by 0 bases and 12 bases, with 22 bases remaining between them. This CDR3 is CASSQDWRGFRRNQYF. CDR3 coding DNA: TGTGCCAGCAGCCAAGATTGGAGGGGATTCCGGAGGAATCAGTATTTT.

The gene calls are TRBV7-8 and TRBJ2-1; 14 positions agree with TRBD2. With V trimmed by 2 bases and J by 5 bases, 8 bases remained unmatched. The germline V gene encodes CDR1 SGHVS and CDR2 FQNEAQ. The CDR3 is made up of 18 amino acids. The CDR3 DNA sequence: TGTGCCAGCAGCTTAAATCGCTGGACTAGCGGGAGGAACAATGAGCAGTTCTTC. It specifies CASSLNRWTSGRNNEQFF.

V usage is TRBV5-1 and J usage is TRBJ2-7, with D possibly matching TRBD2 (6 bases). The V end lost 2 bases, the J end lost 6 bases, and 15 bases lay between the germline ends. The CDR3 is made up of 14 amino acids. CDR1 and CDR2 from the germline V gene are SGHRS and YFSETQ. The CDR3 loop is CASSLAGITGEQYF. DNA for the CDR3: TGCGCCAGCAGCTTAGCGGGCATAACTGGCGAGCAGTACTTC.

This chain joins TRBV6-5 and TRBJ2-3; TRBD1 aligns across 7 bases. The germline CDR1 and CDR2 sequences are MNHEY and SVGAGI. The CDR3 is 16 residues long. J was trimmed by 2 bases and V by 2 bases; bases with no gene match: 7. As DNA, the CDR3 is TGTGCCAGCAGTTACGGCGAGGGGGCGCTCACAGATACGCAGTATTTT. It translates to CASSYGEGALTDTQYF.

The CDR3 sequence is CASSSQTDSNQPQHF. The CDR3, as DNA: TGTGCCAGCAGCTCGCAGACAGATAGCAATCAGCCCCAGCATTTT. The rearrangement links TRBV7-8 to TRBJ1-5; possible D gene TRBD1, 5 bases. CDR3 length: 15 amino acids. Germline V gene lookup returns CDR1 SGHVS and CDR2 FQNEAQ. V was trimmed by 4 bases and J by 0 bases, leaving 10 bases between them.

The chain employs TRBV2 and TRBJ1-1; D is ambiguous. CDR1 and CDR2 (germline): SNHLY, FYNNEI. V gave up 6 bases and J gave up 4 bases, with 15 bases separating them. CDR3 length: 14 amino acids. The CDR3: CASRRWQSSTEAFF. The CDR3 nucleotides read TGTGCCAGCAGACGTTGGCAGTCCAGCACTGAAGCTTTCTTT.

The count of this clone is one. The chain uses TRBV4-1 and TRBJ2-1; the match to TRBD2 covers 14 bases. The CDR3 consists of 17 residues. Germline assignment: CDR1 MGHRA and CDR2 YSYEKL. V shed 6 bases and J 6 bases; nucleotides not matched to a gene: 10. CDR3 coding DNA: TGCGCCAGCAGTACTACAATGGGGACTAGCGGGAGCAATGAGCAGTTCTTC. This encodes CASSTTMGTSGSNEQFF.

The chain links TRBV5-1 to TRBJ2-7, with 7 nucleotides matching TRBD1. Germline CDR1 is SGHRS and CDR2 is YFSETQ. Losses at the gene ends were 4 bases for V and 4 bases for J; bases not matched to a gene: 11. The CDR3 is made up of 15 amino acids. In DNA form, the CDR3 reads TGCGCCAGCAGCCAGGGGGTAAATGGGGGTTACGAGCAGTACTTC. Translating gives CASSQGVNGGYEQYF.

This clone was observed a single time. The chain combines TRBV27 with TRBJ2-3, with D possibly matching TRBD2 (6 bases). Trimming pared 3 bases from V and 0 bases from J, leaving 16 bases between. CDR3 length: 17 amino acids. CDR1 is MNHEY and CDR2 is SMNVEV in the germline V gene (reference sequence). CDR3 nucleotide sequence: TGTGCCAGCAGTTTTGGGGGTGGGGGGATCAGCACAGATACGCAGTATTTT. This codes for CASSFGGGGISTDTQYF.